This T cell receptor (beta chain) comes out of a study of cytomegalovirus exposure and HLA in healthy donors. On the study more broadly: Within an early data release were roughly 83 million unique TCRs drawn from HLA-typed donors. General study findings and limits: With later analysis, a missense DCLRE1C variant became linked to TCR beta V- and J-gene trimming.

The CDR3 is 13 residues long. The V and J ends lost 3 bases and 4 bases respectively, with 9 bases between them. Germline assignment: CDR1 SGHTA and CDR2 FQGNSA. About this clone itself: Its specificity is not known.

Use of 60 Vbeta and 13 Jbeta primers characterized the PCR. The method was immunoSEQ multiplex PCR; TCRdb's version includes in-frame clones alone and lacks a portion of them. There are tens of thousands of clones in the sample; under 80% occur only once, and approximately 5.4% lies in the top ten. Sequencing was performed on PBMCs. The J gene is TRBJ1-1, the V gene TRBV7-2; possible D gene TRBD1, 5 bases. The receptor was derived from a male donor in good health and CMV-seropositive. Here the CDR3 reads CASSLGLATEAFF. Here the CDR3 DNA reads TGTGCCAGCAGCTTGGGACTCGCCACTGAAGCTTTCTTT.